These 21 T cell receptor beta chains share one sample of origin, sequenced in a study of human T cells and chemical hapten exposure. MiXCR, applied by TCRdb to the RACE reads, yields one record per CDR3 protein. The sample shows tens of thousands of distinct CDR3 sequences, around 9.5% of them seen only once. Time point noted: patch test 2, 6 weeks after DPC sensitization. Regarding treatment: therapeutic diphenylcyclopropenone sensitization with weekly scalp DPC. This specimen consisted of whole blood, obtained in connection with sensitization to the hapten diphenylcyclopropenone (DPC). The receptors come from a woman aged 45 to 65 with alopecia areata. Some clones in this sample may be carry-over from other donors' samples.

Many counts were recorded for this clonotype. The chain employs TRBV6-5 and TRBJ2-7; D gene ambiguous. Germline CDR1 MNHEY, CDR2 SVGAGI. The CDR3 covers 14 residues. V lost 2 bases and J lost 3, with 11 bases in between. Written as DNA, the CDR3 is TGTGCCAGCAGTTACACCGAAGGTCTCTACGAGCAGTACTTC. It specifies CASSYTEGLYEQYF.

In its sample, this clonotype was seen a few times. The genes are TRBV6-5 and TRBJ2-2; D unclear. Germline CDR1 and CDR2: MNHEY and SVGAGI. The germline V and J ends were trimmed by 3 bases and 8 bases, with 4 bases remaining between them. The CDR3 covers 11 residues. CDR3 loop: CASSYWGELFF. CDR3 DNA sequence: TGTGCCAGCAGTTATTGGGGGGAGCTGTTTTTT.

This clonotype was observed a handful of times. The CDR3 region is CASSPTVLAYGYTF. The CDR3 region has the DNA TGTGCCAGCAGTCCGACAGTACTCGCCTATGGCTACACCTTC. This chain connects TRBV11-2 to TRBJ1-2; D is possibly TRBD1 (5 bases). V gave up 6 bases and J gave up 4 bases, with 15 bases separating them. CDR1 and CDR2 (germline): SGHAT, FQNNGV. This CDR3 spans 14 amino acids.

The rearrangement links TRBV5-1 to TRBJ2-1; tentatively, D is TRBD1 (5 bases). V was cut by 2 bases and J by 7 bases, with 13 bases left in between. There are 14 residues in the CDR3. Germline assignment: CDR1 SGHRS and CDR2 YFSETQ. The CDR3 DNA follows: TGCGCCAGCAGCTTCGACAGTAGTAGGAATGAGCAGTTCTTC. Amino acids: CASSFDSSRNEQFF.

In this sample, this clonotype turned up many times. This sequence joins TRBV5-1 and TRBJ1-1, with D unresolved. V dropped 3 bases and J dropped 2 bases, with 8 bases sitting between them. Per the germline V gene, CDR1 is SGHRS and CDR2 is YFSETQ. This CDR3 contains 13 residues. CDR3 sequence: CASSWGLNTEAFF. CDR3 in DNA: TGCGCCAGCAGCTGGGGTCTAAACACTGAAGCTTTCTTT.

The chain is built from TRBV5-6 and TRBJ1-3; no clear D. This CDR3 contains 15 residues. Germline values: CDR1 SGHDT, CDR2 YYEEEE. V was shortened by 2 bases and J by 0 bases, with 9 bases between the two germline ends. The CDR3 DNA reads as TGTGCCAGCAGCTTTCGAGGAAACTCTGGAAACACCATATATTTT. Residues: CASSFRGNSGNTIYF.

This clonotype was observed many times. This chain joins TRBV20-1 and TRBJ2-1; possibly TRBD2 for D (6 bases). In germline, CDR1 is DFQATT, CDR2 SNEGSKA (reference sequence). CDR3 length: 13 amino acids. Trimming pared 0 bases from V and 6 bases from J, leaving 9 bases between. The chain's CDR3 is CSARDGSGNEQFF. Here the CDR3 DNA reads TGCAGTGCTAGAGATGGTAGCGGCAATGAGCAGTTCTTC.

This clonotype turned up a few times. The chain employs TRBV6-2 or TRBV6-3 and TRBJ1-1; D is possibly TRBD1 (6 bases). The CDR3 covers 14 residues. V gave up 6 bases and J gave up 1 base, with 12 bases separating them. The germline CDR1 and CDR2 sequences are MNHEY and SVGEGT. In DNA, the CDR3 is TGTGCCAGCAGAAAAACAGGGACGAACACTGAAGCTTTCTTT. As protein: CASRKTGTNTEAFF.

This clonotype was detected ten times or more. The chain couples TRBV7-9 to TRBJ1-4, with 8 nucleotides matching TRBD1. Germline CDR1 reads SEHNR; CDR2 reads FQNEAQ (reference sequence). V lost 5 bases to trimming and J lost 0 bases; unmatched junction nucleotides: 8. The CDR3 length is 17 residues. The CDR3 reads CASSTLDRGSTNEKLFF. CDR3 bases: TGTGCCAGCAGCACTCTCGACAGGGGATCAACTAATGAAAAACTGTTTTTT.

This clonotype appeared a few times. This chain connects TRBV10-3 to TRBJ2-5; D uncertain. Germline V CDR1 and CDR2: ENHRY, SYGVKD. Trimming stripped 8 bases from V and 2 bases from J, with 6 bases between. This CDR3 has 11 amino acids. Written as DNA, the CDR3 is TGTGCCATCGCAGTTCAAGAGACCCAGTACTTC. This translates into CAIAVQETQYF.

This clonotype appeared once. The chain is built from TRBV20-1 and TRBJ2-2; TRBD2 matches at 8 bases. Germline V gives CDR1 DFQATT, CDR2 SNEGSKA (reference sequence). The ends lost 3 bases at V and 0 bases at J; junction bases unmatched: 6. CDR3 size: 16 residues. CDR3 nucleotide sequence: TGCAGTGCTAGTATTAGCGGGGCACCGAACACCGGGGAGCTGTTTTTT. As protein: CSASISGAPNTGELFF.

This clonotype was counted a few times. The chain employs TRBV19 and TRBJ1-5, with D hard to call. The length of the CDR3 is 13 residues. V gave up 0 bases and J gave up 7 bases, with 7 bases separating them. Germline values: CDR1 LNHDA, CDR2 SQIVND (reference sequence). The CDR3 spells CASSIDPGQPQHF. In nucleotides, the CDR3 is TGTGCCAGTAGTATAGATCCGGGGCAGCCCCAGCATTTT.

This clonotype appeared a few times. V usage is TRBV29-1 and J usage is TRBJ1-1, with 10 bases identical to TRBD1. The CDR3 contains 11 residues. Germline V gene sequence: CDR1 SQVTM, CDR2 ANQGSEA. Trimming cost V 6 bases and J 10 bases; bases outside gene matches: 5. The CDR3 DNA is TGCAGCGTGGGGACAGGGGTGAGAGCTTTCTTT. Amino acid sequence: CSVGTGVRAFF. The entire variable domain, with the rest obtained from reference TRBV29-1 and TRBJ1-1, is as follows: SAVISQKPSRDICQRGTSLTIQCQVDSQVTMMFWYRQQPGQSLTLIATANQGSEATYESGFVIDKFPISRPNLTFSTLTVSNMSPEDSSIYLCSVGTGVRAFFGQGTRLTVV.

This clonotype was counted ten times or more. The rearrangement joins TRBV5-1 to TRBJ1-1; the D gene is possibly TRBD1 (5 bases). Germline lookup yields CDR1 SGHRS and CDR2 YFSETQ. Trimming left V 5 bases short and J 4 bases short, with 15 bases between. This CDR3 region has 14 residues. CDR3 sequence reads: CASRLGDRITEAFF. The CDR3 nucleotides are TGCGCCAGCAGACTAGGGGATAGAATCACTGAAGCTTTCTTT. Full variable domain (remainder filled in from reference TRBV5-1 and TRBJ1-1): KAGVTQTPRYLIKTRGQQVTLSCSPISGHRSVSWYQQTPGQGLQFLFEYFSETQRNKGNFPGRFSGRQFSNSRSEMNVSTLELGDSALYLCASRLGDRITEAFFGQGTRLTVV.

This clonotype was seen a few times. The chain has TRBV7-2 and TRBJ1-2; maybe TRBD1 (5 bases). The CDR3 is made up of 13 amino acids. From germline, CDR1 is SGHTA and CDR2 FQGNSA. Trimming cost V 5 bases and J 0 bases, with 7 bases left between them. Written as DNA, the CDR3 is TGTGCCAGCAGCAGAGGGGCTAACTATGGCTACACCTTC. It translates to CASSRGANYGYTF.

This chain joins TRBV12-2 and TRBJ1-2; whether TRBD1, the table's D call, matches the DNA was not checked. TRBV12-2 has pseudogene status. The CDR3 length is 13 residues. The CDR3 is CASRFTGSYGYTF. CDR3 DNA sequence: TGTGCAAGTCGCTTCACAGGAAGCTATGGCTACACCTTC.

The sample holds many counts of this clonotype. CDR3 sequence reads: CASMGFEDQPQHF. In nucleotides, the CDR3 is TGTGCCAGCATGGGTTTTGAGGATCAGCCCCAGCATTTT. V is TRBV2 and J is TRBJ1-5; D is ambiguous. Germline loops: CDR1 SNHLY, CDR2 FYNNEI. The CDR3 runs to 13 residues. V lost 7 bases and J lost 5, with 12 bases in between.

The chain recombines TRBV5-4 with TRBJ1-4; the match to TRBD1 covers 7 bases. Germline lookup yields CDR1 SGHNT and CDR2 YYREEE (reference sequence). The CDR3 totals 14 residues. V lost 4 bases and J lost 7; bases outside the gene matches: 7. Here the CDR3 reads CASSPTGAGEKLFF. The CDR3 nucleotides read TGTGCCAGCAGCCCAACAGGGGCGGGTGAAAAACTGTTTTTT.

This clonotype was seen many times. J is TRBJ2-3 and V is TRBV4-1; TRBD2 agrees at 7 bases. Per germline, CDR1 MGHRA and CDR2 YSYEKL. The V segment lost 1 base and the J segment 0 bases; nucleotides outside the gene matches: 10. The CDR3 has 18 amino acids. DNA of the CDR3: TGCGCCAGCAGCCAAGTGGCTAGCGGAAGCCTTAGCACAGATACGCAGTATTTT. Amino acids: CASSQVASGSLSTDTQYF.

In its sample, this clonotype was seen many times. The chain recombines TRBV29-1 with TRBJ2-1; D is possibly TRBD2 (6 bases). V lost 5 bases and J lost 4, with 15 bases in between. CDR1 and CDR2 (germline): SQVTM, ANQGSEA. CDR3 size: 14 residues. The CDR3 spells CSVRAGPAYNEQFF. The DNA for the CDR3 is TGCAGCGTTCGCGCGGGACCGGCTTACAATGAGCAGTTCTTC.

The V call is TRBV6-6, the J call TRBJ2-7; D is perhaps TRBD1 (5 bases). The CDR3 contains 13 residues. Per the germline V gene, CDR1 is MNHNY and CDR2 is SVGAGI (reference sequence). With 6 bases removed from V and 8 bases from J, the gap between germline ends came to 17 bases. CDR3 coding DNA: TGTGCCAGCAGACTCAGTGACAGTCCCCAGCAGTACTTC. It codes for CASRLSDSPQQYF.